This T cell receptor beta chain was found in a study of T cell responses to AZD1222 COVID-19 vaccine (dated by TCRdb to 2020 to 2022). For context, the study as a whole: AZD1222 recipients given second doses at about 4 weeks or at about 12 weeks were pooled, since spike-specific TCR depth and breadth were not found to differ between the two schedules. TCR sequencing was performed for about 250 trial participants, of whom roughly 200 were given two doses of AZD1222 and about 25 were given two doses of MenACWY control vaccine. Enrollment into the trials was organized by age into subgroups of 18-55, 56-69 and 70-plus years, and those subgroups contained about 150, 27 and 61 TCR-sequenced participants, respectively. Broader findings and caveats from the paper: Conclusions about previously exposed vaccinees are limited because only five to seven AZD1222 recipients were SARS-CoV-2 seropositive at baseline. Because no samples from the day 14 peak response were available, repertoires could be characterized only after the peak T cell response. The vaccine-associated CD4 TCRs covered the entire spike protein, and the dominant responses fell in regions 160-218 and 743-854. The 56-69-year group was small, and its depth increase did not reach significance, likely because of low power. Epitopes outside the regions mutated in the B.1.351 and B.1.1.7 variants were reportedly recognized by nearly half of the unique spike-specific TCRs. After two AZD1222 doses, both the breadth and the depth of spike-specific TCRs were significantly higher than at day 0 and than in MenACWY recipients. Participants were mostly white British and included more females than males, and it was suggested by the authors that clonal diversity may have been underestimated.

The germline V and J ends show losses of 3 bases and 4 bases respectively, and no gene match explains 10 bases of the junction. As encoded in the germline V gene, CDR1 is SGHAT while CDR2 is FQNNGV. There are 16 amino acids in the CDR3, from cysteine to phenylalanine inclusive. The kept DNA is CDR3 alone, 48 bases in frame from the first base. As to this clone: The antigen this receptor binds is unknown. No much larger clonotype is one base removed from it; base qualities were not supplied.

Sample time point, as interpreted from the label and publication: baseline before first vaccination. Vaccinee samples were obtained from the UK trials COV001 and COV002, which included a single-blind randomized controlled phase 2/3 trial of AZD1222 (ChAdOx1 nCoV-19) in healthy adults. For TCRbeta chain sequencing, PBMC samples were collected from trial participants at day 0 and at day 28 after the second dose. The CDR3 regions of human TCRbeta chains were analyzed by immunosequencing. Turning to the authors' computational methods: TCRs in the repertoires were compared against a reference library of SARS-CoV-2-specific TCRs that had been generated with the MIRA antigen-specificity platform. Breadth was defined as the fraction of unique TCRs that were SARS-CoV-2-associated, and depth was defined as the fraction of total T cells that were SARS-CoV-2-associated. Using the MIRA data, each spike-specific TCR was mapped to the spike region that the TCR reacts to and placed in a CD4 or CD8 class. Log10-transformed breadth and depth values were compared by one-way ANOVA with Sidak's multiple comparisons tests. TCRdb obtained this table from immuneACCESS and retained in-frame rearrangements with V and J assigned. These tables miss some clones; where compared with another copy, unresolved V genes account for less than half of the shortfall, and the remainder is unexplained. V, J and clone size are taken as reported in that table, and D and trimming were inferred from the DNA itself. The sample contains over 150,000 clones, 90% of them found a single time. The top ten clonotypes cover 5% to 7% of the sample.

The sequence derives from an adult in good health. The material was peripheral blood, obtained on day 0 of AZD1222 vaccination. The rearranged chain carries TRBV11-2 and TRBJ2-5; 8 bases in the junction line up with TRBD2. The DNA reads as follows: TGTGCCAGCAGCTTTTCGCGGGGGGATTTAGGAGAGACCCAGTACTTC. The encoded protein is CASSFSRGDLGETQYF.